Presented here are 13 T cell receptor beta chains from one specimen sequenced in a study of metastatic and nonmetastatic thyroid tumors. All patients were untreated before thyroid surgery. TCRdb re-called clones from the PCR reads using MiXCR. The sample shows approximately 20,000 clones, over 25% of them seen only once. What was sequenced was adjacent normal tissue. These receptors were taken from a female donor with papillary thyroid cancer or a benign thyroid nodule (not recorded which). Some clones in this sample may be carry-over from other donors' samples.

This clone was detected only a few times. The J gene is TRBJ2-7, the V gene TRBV6-2 or TRBV6-3; the D gene is possibly TRBD2 (6 bases). The CDR3 is 15 residues long. Deletions cut 2 bases from V and 4 bases from J, with 15 bases between. In germline, CDR1 is MNHEY, CDR2 SVGEGT. In nucleotides, the CDR3 is TGTGCCAGCAGTTACCCTCATAGCGGAAAATACGAGCAGTACTTC. It codes for CASSYPHSGKYEQYF.

This clone was counted at least ten times. The chain recombines TRBV6-1 with TRBJ1-5; D gene uncertain. V lost 1 base to trimming and J lost 3 bases, with 10 bases between them. The CDR3 extends over 15 amino acids. CDR1 and CDR2 from the germline V gene are MNHNS and SASEGT. The CDR3 spells CASSEGGTVNQPQHF. CDR3 sequence (DNA): TGTGCCAGCAGTGAAGGTGGAACAGTCAATCAGCCCCAGCATTTT.

This clone occurred a few times. This chain connects TRBV12-3 or TRBV12-4 to TRBJ2-1; 8 bases are shared with TRBD2. This CDR3 region has 14 residues. Unmatched junction bases numbered 6, after V lost 6 bases and J lost 5 bases. The CDR3 coding sequence is TGTGCCAGCAGCACGGGAGGGCCAAACAATGAGCAGTTCTTC. Amino acids: CASSTGGPNNEQFF.

This clone was seen only a few times. The chain employs TRBV30 and TRBJ1-2; D gene ambiguous. Germline CDR1 and CDR2: GTSNPN and SVGIG (reference sequence). This CDR3 spans 11 amino acids. V was trimmed by 6 bases and J by 11 bases, leaving 16 bases between them. This CDR3 reads CACRGWRLYTF. The CDR3 DNA reads as TGTGCCTGTCGCGGGTGGCGCCTTTACACCTTC.

This clone occurred many times. This sequence joins TRBV29-1 and TRBJ1-1; D remains ambiguous. CDR1 is SQVTM and CDR2 is ANQGSEA in the germline V gene. The V and J ends lost 5 bases and 8 bases respectively, with 12 bases between them. The CDR3 length is 11 residues. The CDR3 sequence is CSVPDGLEAFF. The DNA for the CDR3 is TGCAGCGTTCCCGACGGCCTAGAAGCTTTCTTT. The whole variable domain, remainder taken from reference TRBV29-1 and TRBJ1-1, is SAVISQKPSRDICQRGTSLTIQCQVDSQVTMMFWYRQQPGQSLTLIATANQGSEATYESGFVIDKFPISRPNLTFSTLTVSNMSPEDSSIYLCSVPDGLEAFFGQGTRLTVV.

By sample fraction, this clone is medium-sized. CDR3 nucleotides: TGTGCCAGCAGCTCCAGGGACTCTCCTTTTGTCTACGAGCAGTACTTC. Amino acid sequence: CASSSRDSPFVYEQYF. This chain connects TRBV11-3 to TRBJ2-7, with a possible D match to TRBD2 (6 bases). Germline CDR1 SGHNT, CDR2 YENEEA. The CDR3 totals 16 residues. V shed 4 bases and J shed 3 bases, with 19 bases lying between them. Drawing the rest from reference TRBV11-3 and TRBJ2-7, the complete variable domain is EAGVVQSPRYKIIEKKQPVAFWCNPISGHNTLYWYLQNLGQGPELLIRYENEEAVDDSQLPKDRFSAERLKGVDSTLKIQPAELGDSAVYLCASSSRDSPFVYEQYFGPGTRLTVT.

This clone was observed a handful of times. The chain couples TRBV6-1 to TRBJ2-1; no reliable D call. V was trimmed by 1 base and J by 0 bases, leaving 7 bases between them. Germline loops: CDR1 MNHNS, CDR2 SASEGT. The CDR3 extends over 15 amino acids. CDR3 protein: CASSEGSASYNEQFF. CDR3 DNA: TGTGCCAGCAGTGAAGGAAGCGCCTCCTACAATGAGCAGTTCTTC.

This clone was detected ten times or more. The chain couples TRBV24-1 to TRBJ2-1; D unclear. The CDR3 sequence is 16 residues long. Germline V gives CDR1 KGHDR, CDR2 SFDVKD. Deletions cut 1 base from V and 6 bases from J, with 15 bases between. CDR3 sequence reads: CATSDFSSRRFNEQFF. In DNA form, the CDR3 reads TGTGCCACCAGTGATTTTTCCAGCCGGCGATTCAATGAGCAGTTCTTC.

The chain couples TRBV4-2 to TRBJ2-7; 13 bases fit TRBD2. The CDR3 is 16 amino acids. CDR1 is LGHNA, CDR2 YNFKEQ, per germline. Trimming at V came to 4 bases and at J to 4 bases, leaving 7 bases not matched to a gene. The CDR3 protein is CASSPKRTSGGYEQYF. In nucleotides, the CDR3 is TGTGCCAGCAGCCCGAAGAGGACTAGCGGGGGATACGAGCAGTACTTC.

This chain links TRBV6-5 with TRBJ2-7; 9 nucleotides line up with TRBD1. Germline CDR1 is MNHEY and CDR2 is SVGAGI. The V gene end was trimmed by 4 bases and the J gene end by 6 bases; junction bases not matched to a gene: 19. This CDR3 comprises 18 residues. CDR3 protein: CASSSPPGAGQGYREQYF. DNA for the CDR3: TGTGCCAGCAGTTCTCCCCCAGGGGCGGGACAGGGATATCGCGAGCAGTACTTC.

Sample share makes this clone medium-sized. This chain uses TRBV6-1 with TRBJ2-2, with no clear D. The CDR3 contains 13 residues. Germline CDR1 MNHNS, CDR2 SASEGT. Trimming shortened V by 7 bases and J by 9 bases, and 15 bases separated the two germline ends. CDR3 nucleotide sequence: TGTGCCAGCACCCAGAACACCCGCCGGGAGCTGTTTTTT. Encoded protein: CASTQNTRRELFF.

The rearrangement links TRBV7-6 to TRBJ1-5, with a tentative D call TRBD1 (6 bases). Germline values: CDR1 SGHVS, CDR2 FNYEAQ. The CDR3 sequence is 13 residues long. With 2 bases removed from V and 7 bases from J, the gap between germline ends came to 9 bases. The DNA for the CDR3 is TGTGCCAGCAGCTTATATAGGGGGCAGCCCCAGCATTTT. Its protein product is CASSLYRGQPQHF.

This sequence joins TRBV15 and TRBJ2-1, with D possibly TRBD2 on 6 matching bases. The germline V and J ends were trimmed by 5 bases and 2 bases, with 16 bases remaining between them. Germline-derived CDR1 and CDR2 are LNHNV and YYDKDF (reference sequence). There are 16 residues in the CDR3. The CDR3 loop reads CATSLGGPVAYNEQFF. The CDR3 DNA follows: TGTGCCACCAGCCTCGGGGGACCTGTGGCCTACAATGAGCAGTTCTTC.